The 13 T cell receptor beta chains presented below share a single source sample, sequenced in a study of Graves' ophthalmopathy and Graves' hyperthyroidism. RNA transcripts were the template, and TCR beta CDR3 regions were amplified from them. Scientists carried out first-round RT-PCR using HTBI primers and then a second-round multiplex PCR. TCRdb redid the calling of the multiplex PCR reads with MiXCR, one entry per CDR3 protein. Of over a million distinct CDR3 sequences listed, roughly 35% are singletons. The sample was peripheral blood or thyroid tissue (not recorded which). The origin of the receptors is an adult man with Graves' hyperthyroidism.

This clonotype appeared many times. The V gene is TRBV19, the J gene TRBJ2-7, with D perhaps matching TRBD1 (6 bases). This CDR3 has 13 amino acids. From germline, CDR1 is LNHDA and CDR2 SQIVND (reference sequence). The V end was cut by 4 bases, the J end by 5 bases, with 12 bases between. The CDR3 bases are TGTGCCAGTAGTACGATCAGGGGAAACGAGCAGTACTTC. Protein product: CASSTIRGNEQYF.

The V gene is TRBV7-2, the J gene TRBJ1-5; D unclear. The CDR3 length is 13 residues. Trimming pared 5 bases from V and 7 bases from J, leaving 12 bases between. Germline V CDR1 and CDR2: SGHTA, FQGNSA. This CDR3 reads CASSPDYLQPQHF. The CDR3 nucleotides read TGTGCCAGCAGCCCAGATTATTTACAGCCCCAGCATTTT. Full variable domain (outside the CDR3, taken from reference TRBV7-2 and TRBJ1-5): GAGVSQSPSNKVTEKGKDVELRCDPISGHTALYWYRQSLGQGLEFLIYFQGNSAPDKSGLPSDRFSAERTGGSVSTLTIQRTQQEDSAVYLCASSPDYLQPQHFGDGTRLSIL.

Concerning this clonotype itself: A read error is possible here, since a much larger clone lies one base away. The chain is built from TRBV29-1 and TRBJ2-2; D gene ambiguous. There are 12 residues in the CDR3. V dropped 7 bases and J dropped 1 base, with 7 bases sitting between them. Germline V gives CDR1 SQVTM, CDR2 ANQGSEA. CDR3 sequence (DNA): TGCAGCGGCGAAGGGAACACCGGGGAGCTGTTTTTT. It specifies CSGEGNTGELFF.

The rearrangement uses TRBV7-2 and TRBJ1-2; D is uncertain. Trimming stripped 3 bases from V and 5 bases from J, with 10 bases between. Germline assignment: CDR1 SGHTA and CDR2 FQGNSA. The CDR3 runs 13 residues. The CDR3 DNA is TGTGCCAGCAGCTTCTATACAGAATATGGCTACACCTTC. Its protein is CASSFYTEYGYTF.

A note on this clonotype: With a much larger clone just one base away, this may be a read error. The chain couples TRBV7-2 to TRBJ1-6; D ambiguous. The ends were cut back, 2 bases at V and 11 bases at J, with 7 bases in the middle. Germline CDR1 SGHTA, CDR2 FQGNSA. The length of the CDR3 is 12 residues. The CDR3 is CASSLRPTPLHF. CDR3 in DNA: TGTGCCAGCAGCTTACGACCGACACCCCTCCACTTT.

The chain carries TRBV3-1 and TRBJ1-1, with 12 bases aligning to TRBD1. With 4 bases clipped from V and 7 bases from J, the junction kept 10 bases outside the gene matches. CDR3 size: 16 residues. Germline CDR1 is LGHDT and CDR2 is YNNKEL (reference sequence). CDR3 DNA sequence: TGTGCCAGCAGCCCCGTCGGGACAGGGGGCGTGAATGAAGCTTTCTTT. Translation: CASSPVGTGGVNEAFF.

The sample holds many counts of this clonotype. V gene TRBV12-3 or TRBV12-4 combines with J gene TRBJ2-2; D is ambiguous. The CDR3 has 15 residues. The V gene lost 5 bases and the J gene lost 4 bases, with 14 bases spanning the gap. In DNA form, the CDR3 reads TGTGCCAGCAGTCCCAGTGGGGTCTTCACCGGGGAGCTGTTTTTT. Protein sequence: CASSPSGVFTGELFF.

J is TRBJ2-5 and V is TRBV25-1; a possible D gene is TRBD1 (6 bases). Trimming stripped 6 bases from V and 5 bases from J, with 16 bases between. Germline V CDR1 and CDR2: MGHDK, SYGVNS. CDR3 size: 14 residues. CDR3 sequence: CASSPYRVTETQYF. In DNA, the CDR3 is TGTGCCAGCAGCCCTTACAGGGTGACTGAGACCCAGTACTTC.

This chain connects TRBV2 to TRBJ2-2; 8 nucleotides line up with TRBD2. This CDR3 region has 21 residues. J gave up 0 bases and V 10 bases, and 25 bases lay outside the gene matches. Germline CDR1 is SNHLY and CDR2 is FYNNEI. CDR3 sequence: CANRKQGSGPTSGPNTGELFF. CDR3 nucleotides: TGTGCCAACAGGAAACAGGGATCGGGCCCTACTAGCGGACCGAACACCGGGGAGCTGTTTTTT.

A few counts support this clonotype. The chain combines TRBV28 with TRBJ2-7, with TRBD2 matching over 10 bases. V was clipped by 7 bases and J by 1 base; unmatched bases: 4. Per germline, CDR1 MDHEN and CDR2 SYDVKM. The CDR3 runs 14 residues. CDR3 DNA sequence: TGTGCCAGCACACCAGCGGGAGGGTCCTACGAGCAGTACTTC. It codes for CASTPAGGSYEQYF.

The genes are TRBV29-1 and TRBJ2-5; 11 bases agree with TRBD1. The CDR3 totals 13 residues. The V gene end was trimmed by 8 bases and the J gene end by 4 bases; junction bases not matched to a gene: 6. CDR1 is SQVTM, CDR2 ANQGSEA, per germline. In nucleotides, the CDR3 is TGCAGCAGGGGACAGGGGGGACCAGAGACCCAGTACTTC. Its protein product is CSRGQGGPETQYF.

This rearrangement joins TRBV20-1 to TRBJ1-6, with D unresolved. In germline, CDR1 is DFQATT, CDR2 SNEGSKA (reference sequence). This CDR3 region has 15 residues. V gave up 3 bases and J gave up 0 bases, with 9 bases separating them. CDR3 nucleotides: TGCAGTGCTAGGGCGGAAAGCTCCTATAATTCACCCCTCCACTTT. Its translation: CSARAESSYNSPLHF.

The chain combines TRBV5-1 with TRBJ2-5; 7 nucleotides line up with TRBD2. V lost 4 bases and J lost 2; bases outside the gene matches: 8. CDR1 is SGHRS, CDR2 YFSETQ, per germline. The CDR3 consists of 15 residues. The CDR3 loop is CASSRSQREQETQYF. The CDR3 coding sequence is TGCGCCAGCAGCCGATCTCAGCGGGAACAAGAGACCCAGTACTTC.